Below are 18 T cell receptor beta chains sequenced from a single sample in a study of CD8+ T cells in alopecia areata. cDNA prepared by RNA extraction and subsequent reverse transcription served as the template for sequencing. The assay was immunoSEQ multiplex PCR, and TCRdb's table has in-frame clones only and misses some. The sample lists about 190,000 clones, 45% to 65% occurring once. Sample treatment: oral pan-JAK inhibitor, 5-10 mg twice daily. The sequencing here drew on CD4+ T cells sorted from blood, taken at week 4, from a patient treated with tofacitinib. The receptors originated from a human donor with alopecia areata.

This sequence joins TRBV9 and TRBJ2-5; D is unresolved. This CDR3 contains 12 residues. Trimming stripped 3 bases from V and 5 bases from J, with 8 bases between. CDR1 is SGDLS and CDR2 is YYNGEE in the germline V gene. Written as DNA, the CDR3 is TGTGCCAGCAGCGCCCACATGGAGACCCAGTACTTC. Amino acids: CASSAHMETQYF.

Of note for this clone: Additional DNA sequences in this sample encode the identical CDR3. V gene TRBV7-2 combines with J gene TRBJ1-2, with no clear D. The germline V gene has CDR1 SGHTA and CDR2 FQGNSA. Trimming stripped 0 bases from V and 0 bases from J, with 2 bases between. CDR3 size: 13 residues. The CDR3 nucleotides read TGTGCCAGCAGCTTAGCGGCTAACTATGGCTACACCTTC. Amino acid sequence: CASSLAANYGYTF.

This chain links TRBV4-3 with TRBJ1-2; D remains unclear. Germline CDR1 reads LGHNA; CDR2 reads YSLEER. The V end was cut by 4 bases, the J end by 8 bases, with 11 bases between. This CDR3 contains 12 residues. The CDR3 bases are TGCGCCAGCAGCCTCGGGCCAGACGGCTACACCTTC. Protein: CASSLGPDGYTF.

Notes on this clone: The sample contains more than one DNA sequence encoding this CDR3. The CDR3 DNA reads as TGCGCCAGCAGTCGAGCCTCTGGGGCCAACGTCCTGACTTTC. Its protein is CASSRASGANVLTF. The chain carries TRBV5-1 and TRBJ2-6, with D hard to call. This CDR3 region has 14 residues. With 5 bases removed from V and 0 bases from J, the gap between germline ends came to 6 bases. Per germline, CDR1 SGHRS and CDR2 YFSETQ.

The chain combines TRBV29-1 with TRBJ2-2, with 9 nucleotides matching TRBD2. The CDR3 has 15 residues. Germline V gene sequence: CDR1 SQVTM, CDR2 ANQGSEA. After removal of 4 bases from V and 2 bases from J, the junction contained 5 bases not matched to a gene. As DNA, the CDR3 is TGCAGCGTTGGCGGTAGCGGGGGCAACACCGGGGAGCTGTTTTTT. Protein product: CSVGGSGGNTGELFF.

Here the CDR3 DNA reads TGTGCCAGCAGCCTCGGGCAGGTCTCAATCTATGGCTACACCTTC. Translating gives CASSLGQVSIYGYTF. The chain has TRBV7-2 and TRBJ1-2; D is uncertain. The CDR3 totals 15 residues. V lost 5 bases, J lost 4 bases, and 17 bases lay in between. Germline CDR1 reads SGHTA; CDR2 reads FQGNSA.

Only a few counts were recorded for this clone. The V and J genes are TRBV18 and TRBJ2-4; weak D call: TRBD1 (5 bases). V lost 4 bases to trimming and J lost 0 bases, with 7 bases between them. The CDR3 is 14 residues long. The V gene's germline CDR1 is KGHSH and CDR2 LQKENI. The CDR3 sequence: CASSQGVAKNIQYF. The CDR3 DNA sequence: TGTGCCAGCTCACAAGGGGTAGCCAAAAACATTCAGTACTTC.

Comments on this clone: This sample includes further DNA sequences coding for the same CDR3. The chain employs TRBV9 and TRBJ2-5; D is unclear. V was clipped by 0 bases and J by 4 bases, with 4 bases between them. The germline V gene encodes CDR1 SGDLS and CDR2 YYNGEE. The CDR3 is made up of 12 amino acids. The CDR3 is CASSVGLETQYF. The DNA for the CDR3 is TGTGCCAGCAGCGTAGGGTTAGAGACCCAGTACTTC.

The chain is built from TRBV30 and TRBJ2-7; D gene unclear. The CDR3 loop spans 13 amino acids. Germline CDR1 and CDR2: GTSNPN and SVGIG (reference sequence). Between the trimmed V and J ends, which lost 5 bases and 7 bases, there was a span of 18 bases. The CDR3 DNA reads TGTGCCTGGGTATCGACGGCCGGTACTGAGCAGTACTTC. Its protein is CAWVSTAGTEQYF.

DNA of the CDR3: TGTGCCAGCAGTCCGCGAGCCGGATCTTCTTACGAGCAGTACTTC. It translates to CASSPRAGSSYEQYF. The chain links TRBV2 to TRBJ2-7; D uncertain. V was shortened by 5 bases and J by 4 bases, with 18 bases between the two germline ends. Germline assignment: CDR1 SNHLY and CDR2 FYNNEI. The CDR3 runs to 15 residues. The full variable domain, completed using reference TRBV2 and TRBJ2-7, is EPEVTQTPSHQVTQMGQEVILRCVPISNHLYFYWYRQILGQKVEFLVSFYNNEISEKSEIFDDQFSVERPDGSNFTLKIRSTKLEDSAMYFCASSPRAGSSYEQYFGPGTRLTVT.

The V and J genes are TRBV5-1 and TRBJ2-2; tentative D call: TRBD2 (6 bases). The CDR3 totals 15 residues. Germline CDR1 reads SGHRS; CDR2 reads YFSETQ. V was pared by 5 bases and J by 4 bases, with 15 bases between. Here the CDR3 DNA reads TGCGCCAGCAGGCCCGGGACTGGACGCACCGGGGAGCTGTTTTTT. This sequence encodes CASRPGTGRTGELFF.

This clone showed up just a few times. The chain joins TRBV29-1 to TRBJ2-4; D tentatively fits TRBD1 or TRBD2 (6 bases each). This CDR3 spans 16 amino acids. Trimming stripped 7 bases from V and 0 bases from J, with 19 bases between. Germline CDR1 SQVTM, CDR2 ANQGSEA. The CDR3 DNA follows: TGCAGCGGGAAACAGGGTGGGGGGTTAGCCAAAAACATTCAGTACTTC. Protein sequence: CSGKQGGGLAKNIQYF.

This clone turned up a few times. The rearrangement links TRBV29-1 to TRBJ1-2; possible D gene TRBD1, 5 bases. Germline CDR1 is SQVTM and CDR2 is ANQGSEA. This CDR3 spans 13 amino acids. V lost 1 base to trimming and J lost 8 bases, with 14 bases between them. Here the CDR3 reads CSVEGGARGGYTF. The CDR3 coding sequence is TGCAGCGTTGAAGGCGGGGCACGAGGCGGCTACACCTTC. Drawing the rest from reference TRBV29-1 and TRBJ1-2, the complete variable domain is SAVISQKPSRDICQRGTSLTIQCQVDSQVTMMFWYRQQPGQSLTLIATANQGSEATYESGFVIDKFPISRPNLTFSTLTVSNMSPEDSSIYLCSVEGGARGGYTFGSGTRLTVV.

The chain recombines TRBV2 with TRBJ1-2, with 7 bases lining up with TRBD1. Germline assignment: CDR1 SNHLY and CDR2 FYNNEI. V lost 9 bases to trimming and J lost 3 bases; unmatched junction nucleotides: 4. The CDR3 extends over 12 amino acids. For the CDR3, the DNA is TGTGCCAGTCGGGACAGCGACTATGGCTACACCTTC. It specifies CASRDSDYGYTF.

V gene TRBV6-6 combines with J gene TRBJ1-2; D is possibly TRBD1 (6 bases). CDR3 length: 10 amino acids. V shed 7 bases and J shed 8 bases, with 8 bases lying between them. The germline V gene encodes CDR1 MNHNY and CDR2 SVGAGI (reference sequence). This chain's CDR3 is CASNGGGYTF. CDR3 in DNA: TGTGCCAGCAACGGGGGCGGCTACACCTTC.

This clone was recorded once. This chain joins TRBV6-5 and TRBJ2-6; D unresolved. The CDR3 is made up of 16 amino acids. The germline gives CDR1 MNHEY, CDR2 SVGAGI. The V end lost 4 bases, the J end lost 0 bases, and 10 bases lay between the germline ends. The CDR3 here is CASSSVFTSGANVLTF. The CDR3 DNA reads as TGTGCCAGCAGTTCCGTCTTTACCTCTGGGGCCAACGTCCTGACTTTC.

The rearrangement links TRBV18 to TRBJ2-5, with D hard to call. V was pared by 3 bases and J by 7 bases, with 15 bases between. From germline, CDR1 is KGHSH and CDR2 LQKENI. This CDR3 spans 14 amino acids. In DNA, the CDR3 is TGTGCCAGCTCACCCCCTTCTATGGATGCGACCCAGTACTTC. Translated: CASSPPSMDATQYF.

The CDR3 DNA follows: TGTGCCTGTAAGGGAGGGCGGGAGTTTAACGAGCAGTACTTC. Translating it yields CACKGGREFNEQYF. The J gene is TRBJ2-7, the V gene TRBV30; 7 nucleotides agree with TRBD2. There are 14 residues in the CDR3. Germline loops: CDR1 GTSNPN, CDR2 SVGIG (reference sequence). With V trimmed by 6 bases and J by 5 bases, 13 bases remained unmatched.